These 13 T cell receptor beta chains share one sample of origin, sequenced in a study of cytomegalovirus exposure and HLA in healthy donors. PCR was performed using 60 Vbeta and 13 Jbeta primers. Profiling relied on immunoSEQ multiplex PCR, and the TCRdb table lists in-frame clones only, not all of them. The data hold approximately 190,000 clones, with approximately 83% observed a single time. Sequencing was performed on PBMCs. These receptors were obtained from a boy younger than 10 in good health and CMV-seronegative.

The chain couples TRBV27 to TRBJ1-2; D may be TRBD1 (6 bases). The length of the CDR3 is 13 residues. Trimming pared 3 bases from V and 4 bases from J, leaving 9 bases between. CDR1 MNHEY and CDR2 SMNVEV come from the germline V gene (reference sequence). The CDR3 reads CASSFTGRYGYTF. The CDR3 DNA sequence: TGTGCCAGCAGTTTCACAGGGCGCTATGGCTACACCTTC.

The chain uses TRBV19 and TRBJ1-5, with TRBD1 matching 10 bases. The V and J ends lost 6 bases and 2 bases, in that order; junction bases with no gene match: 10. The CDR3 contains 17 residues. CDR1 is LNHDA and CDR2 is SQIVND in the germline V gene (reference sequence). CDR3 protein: CASSRLDRGSGNQPQHF. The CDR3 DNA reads TGTGCCAGTAGCCGTCTGGACAGGGGGAGCGGCAATCAGCCCCAGCATTTT.

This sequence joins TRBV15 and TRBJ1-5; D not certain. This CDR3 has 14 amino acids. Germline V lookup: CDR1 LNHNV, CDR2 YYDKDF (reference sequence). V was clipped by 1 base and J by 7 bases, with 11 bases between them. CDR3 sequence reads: CATSRGGRYQPQHF. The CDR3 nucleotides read TGTGCCACCAGCAGAGGAGGGAGGTACCAGCCCCAGCATTTT.

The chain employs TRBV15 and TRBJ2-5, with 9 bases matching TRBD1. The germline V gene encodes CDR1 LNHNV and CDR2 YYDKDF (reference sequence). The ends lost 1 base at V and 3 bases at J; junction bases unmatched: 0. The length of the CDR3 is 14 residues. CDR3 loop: CATSRGQGEETQYF. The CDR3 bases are TGTGCCACCAGCAGAGGACAGGGGGAAGAGACCCAGTACTTC.

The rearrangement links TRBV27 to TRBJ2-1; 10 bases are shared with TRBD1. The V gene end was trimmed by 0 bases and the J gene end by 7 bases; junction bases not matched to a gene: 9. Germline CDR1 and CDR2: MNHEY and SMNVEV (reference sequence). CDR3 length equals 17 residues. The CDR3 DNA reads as TGTGCCAGCAGTTTATCGTCCGGGACAGGGGTTCGGAATGAGCAGTTCTTC. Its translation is CASSLSSGTGVRNEQFF.

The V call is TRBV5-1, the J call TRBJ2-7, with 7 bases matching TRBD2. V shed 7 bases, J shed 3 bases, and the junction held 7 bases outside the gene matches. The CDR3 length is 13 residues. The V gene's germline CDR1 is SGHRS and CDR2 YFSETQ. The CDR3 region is CASGPGEGYEQYF. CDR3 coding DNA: TGCGCCAGCGGGCCCGGGGAGGGCTACGAGCAGTACTTC.

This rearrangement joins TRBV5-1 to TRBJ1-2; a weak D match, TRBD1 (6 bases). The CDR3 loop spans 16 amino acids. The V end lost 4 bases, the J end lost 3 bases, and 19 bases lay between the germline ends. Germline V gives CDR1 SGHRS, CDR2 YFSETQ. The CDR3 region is CASSPTRGRDHYGYTF. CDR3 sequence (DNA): TGCGCCAGCAGCCCGACCAGGGGCAGGGACCACTATGGCTACACCTTC. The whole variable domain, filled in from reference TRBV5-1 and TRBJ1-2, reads KAGVTQTPRYLIKTRGQQVTLSCSPISGHRSVSWYQQTPGQGLQFLFEYFSETQRNKGNFPGRFSGRQFSNSRSEMNVSTLELGDSALYLCASSPTRGRDHYGYTFGSGTRLTVV.

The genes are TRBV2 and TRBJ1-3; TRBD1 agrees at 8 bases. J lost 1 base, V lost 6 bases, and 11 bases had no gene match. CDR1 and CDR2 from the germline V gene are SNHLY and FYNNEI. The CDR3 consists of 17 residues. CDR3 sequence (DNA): TGTGCCAGCAGCCGAGGACAGGGCGAGAGATCTGGAAACACCATATATTTT. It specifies CASSRGQGERSGNTIYF.

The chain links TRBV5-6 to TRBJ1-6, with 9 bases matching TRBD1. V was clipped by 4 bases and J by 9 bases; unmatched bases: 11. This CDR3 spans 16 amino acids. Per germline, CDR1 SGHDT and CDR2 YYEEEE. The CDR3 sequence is CASSTIPGQGFSPLHF. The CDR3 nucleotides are TGTGCCAGCAGCACCATACCGGGACAGGGATTTTCACCCCTCCACTTT.

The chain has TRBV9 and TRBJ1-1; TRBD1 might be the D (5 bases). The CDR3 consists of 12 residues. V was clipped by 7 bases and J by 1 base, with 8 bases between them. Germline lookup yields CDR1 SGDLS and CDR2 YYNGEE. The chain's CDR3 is CASGAGNTEAFF. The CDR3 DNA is TGTGCCAGCGGGGCAGGGAACACTGAAGCTTTCTTT.

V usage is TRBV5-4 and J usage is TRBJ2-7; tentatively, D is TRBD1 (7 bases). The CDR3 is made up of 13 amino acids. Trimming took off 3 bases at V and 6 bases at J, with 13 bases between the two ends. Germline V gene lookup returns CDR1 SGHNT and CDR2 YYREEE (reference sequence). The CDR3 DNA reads TGTGCCAGCAGCTCCCGACAGGGAGGCGAGCAGTACTTC. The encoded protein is CASSSRQGGEQYF.

CDR3 sequence: CASSYRPGQPYGYTF. The DNA for the CDR3 is TGTGCCAGCAGTTACAGGCCTGGACAGCCTTATGGCTACACCTTC. The rearrangement links TRBV6-5 to TRBJ1-2, with D possibly being TRBD1 (6 bases). Germline values: CDR1 MNHEY, CDR2 SVGAGI. The V gene lost 2 bases and the J gene lost 5 bases, with 15 bases spanning the gap. This CDR3 has 15 amino acids.

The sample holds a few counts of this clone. This CDR3 reads CASSLGQGFGELFF. Here the CDR3 DNA reads TGTGCCAGCAGCTTAGGACAGGGTTTCGGGGAGCTGTTTTTT. The rearrangement joins TRBV11-1 to TRBJ2-2, with 7 bases matching TRBD1. With 1 base clipped from V and 7 bases from J, the junction kept 3 bases outside the gene matches. Germline V gene sequence: CDR1 SGHAT, CDR2 FQDESV (reference sequence). The CDR3 contains 14 residues.